This T cell receptor (beta chain) was captured in a study of a mutant IDH1 vaccine in newly diagnosed glioma. Study-level background: Treated individuals were about 62% male and around 40% female, averaging 40.4 years of age. Most patients had radiochemotherapy with temozolomide before enrollment; others had one alone.

Study observations and caveats: Pseudoprogression seemed unlinked to shifts in top peripheral T cell clonotypes.

V was cut by 1 base and J by 0 bases, with 10 bases left in between. CDR1 is SNHLY, CDR2 FYNNEI, per germline. The CDR3 is 15 amino acids. The sample's time point: baseline, week 1 (first vaccination visit). The treatment here: pre-vaccination baseline after standard-of-care therapy. Each donor presented with a new WHO grade 3 or 4 astrocytoma that tested IDH1-mutant and showed ATRX loss. Clones were read by immunoSEQ multiplex PCR, and TCRdb kept only the in-frame ones, dropping some. The sample comprises roughly 41,000 clones, around 82% of which are singletons, and over 7.5% rests with the top ten. In regard to this clone: Its antigen remains unidentified.

This TCR derives from a man in his forties with glioma. Some clones in this sample may be carry-over from other donors' samples. Sample: PBMCs, taken from a glioma patient treated with radiotherapy, temozolomide or both. This sequence joins TRBV2 and TRBJ2-7; the D is unclear. CDR3 coding DNA: TGTGCCAGCAGTGAAGATTTCACGCACTCCTACGAGCAGTACTTC. Encoded protein: CASSEDFTHSYEQYF.